This is a list of T cell receptor beta chains from one sample in a study of control samples from healthy donors and cancer patients. The assay was immunoSEQ multiplex PCR, and TCRdb's table has in-frame clones only and misses some. This sample has 95,000 to 100,000 clones, with 82% found just once. The sample taken for sequencing was blood. The receptors derive from a man in his fifties or sixties in good health. CDR3s include the opening cysteine and the closing phenylalanine or tryptophan. D genes are given only for firm matches. Clone size is not always given. Where it is, it says once, few, many or a class for expanded clones.

CASSFRQINEAFF TGTGCCAGCAGCTTTAGACAAATTAATGAAGCTTTCTTT - - TRBJ1-1 TRBV5-5
CASSQGGRHAEAFF TGCGCCAGCAGCCAAGGAGGCAGGCACGCTGAAGCTTTCTTT - - TRBJ1-1 TRBV4-1
CASRSRGMYEQYF TGTGCCAGCAGGTCAAGGGGGATGTACGAGCAGTACTTC - - TRBJ2-7 TRBV7-9
CASGILGFQNEQFF TGTGCTAGTGGTATTCTCGGGTTCCAAAATGAGCAGTTCTTC - - TRBJ2-1 TRBV12-5
CASSFGTGVDYNSPLHF TGTGCCAGCAGTTTTGGGACAGGAGTTGATTATAATTCACCCCTCCACTTT TRBD1 - TRBJ1-6 TRBV27
CASSGRQGTEAFF TGTGCCAGCAGTGGGCGACAGGGCACCGAAGCTTTCTTT TRBD1 once TRBJ1-1 TRBV28
CASSIDGGGPSNQPQHF TGTGCCAGTAGTATAGATGGGGGAGGGCCGAGCAATCAGCCCCAGCATTTT - - TRBJ1-5 TRBV19
CASSLATVVTDTQYF TGCGCCAGCAGCTTGGCGACAGTGGTCACAGATACGCAGTATTTT - - TRBJ2-3 TRBV5-1
CASSFFRASSGGEQFF TGCGCCAGCAGCTTTTTCCGGGCCTCCTCCGGGGGTGAGCAGTTCTTC - - TRBJ2-1 TRBV5-1
CAWNRGRAGELFF TGTGCCTGGAATCGAGGGAGGGCCGGGGAGCTGTTTTTT TRBD2 - TRBJ2-2 TRBV30
CASSDPGRTEAFF TGCGCCAGCAGCGACCCCGGGCGCACTGAAGCTTTCTTT - few TRBJ1-1 TRBV5-1
CSAGRDVEAFF TGCAGTGCTGGTCGAGACGTCGAAGCTTTCTTT - many TRBJ1-1 TRBV20-1
CASSDRGLNEKLFF TGTGCCAGCAGTGATCGGGGCCTTAATGAAAAACTGTTTTTT - - TRBJ1-4 TRBV2
CASSIALELEAFF TGTGCCAGTAGTATAGCGTTGGAACTTGAAGCTTTCTTT - - TRBJ1-1 TRBV19
CSVVGEPDTQYF TGCAGCGTAGTAGGGGAGCCAGATACGCAGTATTTT - - TRBJ2-3 TRBV29-1
CASSSSGAMRHYEQYF TGTGCCAGCAGTTCAAGTGGGGCTATGAGGCACTACGAGCAGTACTTC - - TRBJ2-7 TRBV28
CASTRGQRNSYNEQFF TGTGCCAGCACCCGCGGACAGCGCAACTCCTACAATGAGCAGTTCTTC - - TRBJ2-1 TRBV28
CASSSALRTARETQYF TGTGCCAGCAGCTCCGCTCTACGGACGGCCAGGGAGACCCAGTACTTC - - TRBJ2-5 TRBV5-6
CSVVRFGSYEQYF TGCAGCGTTGTTAGGTTTGGGTCCTACGAGCAGTACTTC - - TRBJ2-7 TRBV29-1
CASYGTRGGIF TGTGCCAGCTATGGAACTCGCGGGGGGATCTTC TRBD2 - TRBJ2-1 TRBV27
CASREGLAGGRTYNEQFF TGTGCCAGCAGGGAGGGACTAGCGGGGGGGCGAACCTACAATGAGCAGTTCTTC TRBD2 - TRBJ2-1 TRBV7-9
CASSLIGGGDHRVYEQYF TGCGCCAGCAGCTTGATCGGGGGGGGCGACCATCGAGTCTACGAGCAGTACTTC TRBD2 - TRBJ2-7 TRBV5-1
CASSLLSSGSSYEQYF TGCGCCAGCAGCCTCCTATCTAGCGGGAGCTCCTACGAGCAGTACTTC TRBD2 - TRBJ2-7 TRBV4-1
CASSFPAGGTNSEQFF TGTGCCAGCAGCTTTCCGGCGGGAGGGACGAATAGTGAGCAGTTCTTC TRBD2 few TRBJ2-1 TRBV7-9
CASSPRSGNQPQHF TGTGCCAGCAGTCCCCGGAGCGGCAATCAGCCCCAGCATTTT - few TRBJ1-5 TRBV5-6
CAWSNTSGGATQYF TGTGCCTGGAGTAACACTAGCGGGGGGGCGACCCAGTACTTC TRBD2 - TRBJ2-5 TRBV30